These 28 T cell receptor beta chains originate from one sample sequenced in a study of blood T cell repertoires in COVID-19. Profiled with immunoSEQ multiplex PCR; TCRdb holds only in-frame clones, not every one. The table lists 200,000 to 250,000 clones, roughly nine tenths of them singletons. The sequencing sample was made of peripheral blood. All receptors come from a man in his sixties with acute or convalescent COVID-19.

DNA of the CDR3: TGTGCCAGCAGCCCAAGACTAGCGGGAGGGGGGTACGAGCAGTACTTC. This gives the protein CASSPRLAGGGYEQYF. The chain joins TRBV9 to TRBJ2-7; 14 bases fit TRBD2. Trimming cost V 4 bases and J 4 bases; bases outside gene matches: 7. The CDR3 has 16 residues. Germline CDR1 reads SGDLS; CDR2 reads YYNGEE.

V gene TRBV28 combines with J gene TRBJ1-5; D possibly corresponds to TRBD1 (5 bases). Deletions cut 3 bases from V and 4 bases from J, with 22 bases between. This CDR3 comprises 18 residues. The V gene's germline CDR1 is MDHEN and CDR2 SYDVKM. The CDR3 spells CASSFLRGGTGANQPQHF. Here the CDR3 DNA reads TGTGCCAGCAGTTTTCTCCGTGGCGGCACAGGAGCTAATCAGCCCCAGCATTTT.

The CDR3 is CASSPLLFSGELFF. The CDR3 bases are TGTGCCAGCAGTCCCCTCCTTTTTTCCGGGGAGCTGTTTTTT. V and J are TRBV7-9 and TRBJ2-2; unclear D gene. V was shortened by 6 bases and J by 6 bases, with 14 bases between the two germline ends. Per the germline V gene, CDR1 is SEHNR and CDR2 is FQNEAQ (reference sequence). This CDR3 spans 14 amino acids.

J is TRBJ1-2 and V is TRBV4-2, with TRBD1 identical over 11 bases. The CDR3 runs to 16 residues. From germline, CDR1 is LGHNA and CDR2 YNFKEQ. J lost 3 bases, V lost 3 bases, and 6 bases had no gene match. The DNA for the CDR3 is TGTGCCAGCAGCCAGGCCGGGACAGGGGGGGACTATGGCTACACCTTC. It is translated as CASSQAGTGGDYGYTF.

The V and J genes are TRBV19 and TRBJ2-7; 9 bases fit TRBD1. Germline V CDR1 and CDR2: LNHDA, SQIVND (reference sequence). This CDR3 has 14 amino acids. J lost 3 bases, V lost 8 bases, and 8 bases had no gene match. The CDR3 here is CASCPGQGYYEQYF. The CDR3, as DNA: TGTGCCAGTTGCCCGGGACAGGGATACTACGAGCAGTACTTC.

The count of this clone is one. The chain uses TRBV30 and TRBJ1-5; a weak D match, TRBD1 (5 bases). The CDR3 contains 16 residues. Per germline, CDR1 GTSNPN and CDR2 SVGIG (reference sequence). V was trimmed by 3 bases and J by 0 bases, leaving 15 bases between them. This CDR3 reads CAWSERDYFSNQPQHF. In nucleotides, the CDR3 is TGTGCCTGGAGCGAGAGGGACTACTTTAGCAATCAGCCCCAGCATTTT.

V usage is TRBV9 and J usage is TRBJ1-1, with D possibly being TRBD1 (6 bases). CDR3 length: 14 amino acids. V was cut by 4 bases and J by 3 bases, with 13 bases left in between. Germline loops: CDR1 SGDLS, CDR2 YYNGEE. The CDR3 region is CASSPRGGDTEAFF. CDR3 coding DNA: TGTGCCAGCAGCCCTAGGGGGGGTGACACTGAAGCTTTCTTT.

The rearrangement uses TRBV28 and TRBJ2-7; D not certain. Germline V CDR1 and CDR2: MDHEN, SYDVKM. The CDR3 runs to 14 residues. V dropped 5 bases and J dropped 0 bases, with 11 bases sitting between them. The CDR3: CASSRAGFSYEQYF. Here the CDR3 DNA reads TGTGCCAGCAGTCGAGCAGGATTCTCCTACGAGCAGTACTTC.

This clone was found once. This chain joins TRBV7-9 and TRBJ2-5; D unclear. The germline V and J ends were trimmed by 1 base and 4 bases, with 7 bases remaining between them. The CDR3 is made up of 13 amino acids. Germline V gives CDR1 SEHNR, CDR2 FQNEAQ (reference sequence). CDR3 residues: CASSLELGETQYF. DNA for the CDR3: TGTGCCAGCAGCTTAGAGCTCGGAGAGACCCAGTACTTC.

V usage is TRBV7-8 and J usage is TRBJ1-2; D is perhaps TRBD1 (6 bases). V lost 6 bases and J lost 3, with 17 bases in between. The CDR3 has 15 amino acids. Germline values: CDR1 SGHVS, CDR2 FQNEAQ. CDR3 nucleotides: TGTGCCAGCAGACTCCTTCCAGGGGCGGACTATGGCTACACCTTC. Translation: CASRLLPGADYGYTF.

The V call is TRBV24-1, the J call TRBJ1-4, with D perhaps TRBD1 (6 bases). The CDR3 consists of 15 residues. CDR1 and CDR2 (germline): KGHDR, SFDVKD. V gave up 4 bases and J gave up 5 bases, with 13 bases separating them. CDR3 loop: CATSESGDPNEKLFF. DNA of the CDR3: TGTGCCACCAGTGAATCAGGGGACCCAAATGAAAAACTGTTTTTT.

J is TRBJ1-2 and V is TRBV19; TRBD1 is a possible D gene (5 bases). The CDR3 length is 13 residues. Germline CDR1 LNHDA, CDR2 SQIVND (reference sequence). V lost 7 bases to trimming and J lost 2 bases, with 11 bases between them. The CDR3 protein is CASTTGGNYGYTF. The CDR3 DNA is TGTGCCAGTACCACTGGGGGGAACTATGGCTACACCTTC.

A note on this clone: This sample includes further DNA sequences coding for the same CDR3. The rearrangement joins TRBV27 to TRBJ1-2, with 8 bases aligning to TRBD1. CDR3 length equals 14 residues. In germline, CDR1 is MNHEY, CDR2 SMNVEV (reference sequence). The junction had 5 bases not matched to a gene; V was cut back by 5 bases and J by 3 bases. The CDR3 here is CASSSQTGDYGYTF. The CDR3 coding sequence is TGTGCCAGCAGTAGTCAGACAGGGGACTATGGCTACACCTTC.

The rearrangement links TRBV3-1 (or the pseudogene TRBV3-2) to TRBJ1-5; weak D call: TRBD1 (5 bases). The CDR3 totals 14 residues. Between the trimmed V and J ends, which lost 4 bases and 6 bases, there was a span of 13 bases. Germline CDR1 LGHDT, CDR2 YNNKEL (reference sequence). The CDR3: CASSLGALGQPQHF. The CDR3 DNA reads TGTGCCAGCAGCCTAGGGGCATTGGGTCAGCCCCAGCATTTT.

J is TRBJ2-7 and V is TRBV7-2; 9 positions agree with TRBD1. V gave up 5 bases and J gave up 2 bases; unmatched junction bases: 7. This CDR3 spans 15 amino acids. Germline CDR1 SGHTA, CDR2 FQGNSA. CDR3 amino acids: CASSPAGTGPYEQYF. The CDR3 DNA reads as TGTGCCAGCAGCCCCGCCGGGACAGGGCCCTACGAGCAGTACTTC.

The rearrangement links TRBV5-5 to TRBJ1-2, with D tentatively TRBD1 (6 bases). The germline CDR1 and CDR2 sequences are SGHKS and YYEKEE (reference sequence). This CDR3 has 14 amino acids. Trimming took off 1 base at V and 5 bases at J, with 12 bases between the two ends. The CDR3 loop is CASSLLQGSYGYTF. The CDR3 DNA follows: TGTGCCAGCAGCTTGTTACAGGGTTCTTATGGCTACACCTTC.

The chain recombines TRBV24-1 with TRBJ2-2; 8 bases fit TRBD1. The CDR3 is 17 amino acids. The ends lost 5 bases at V and 7 bases at J; junction bases unmatched: 14. Germline assignment: CDR1 KGHDR and CDR2 SFDVKD. Here the CDR3 reads CATSGSFGTGESGELFF. CDR3 DNA sequence: TGTGCCACCAGTGGGTCCTTCGGGACAGGTGAGAGCGGGGAGCTGTTTTTT.

J is TRBJ1-1 and V is TRBV9; no clear D. Trimming left V 3 bases short and J 3 bases short, with 15 bases between. The length of the CDR3 is 15 residues. The V gene's germline CDR1 is SGDLS and CDR2 YYNGEE. The CDR3 DNA is TGTGCCAGCAGCGGTCACGGAGGAAGCCACACTGAAGCTTTCTTT. This sequence encodes CASSGHGGSHTEAFF.

This clone turned up a few times. The J gene is TRBJ2-1, the V gene TRBV28; TRBD2 matches 11 bases. The CDR3 has 13 amino acids. Germline CDR1 is MDHEN and CDR2 is SYDVKM. V trimming: 8 bases; J trimming: 4 bases; junction bases outside the gene matches: 1. CDR3 DNA sequence: TGTGCCAGCGGGACTAGCGGATACAATGAGCAGTTCTTC. This translates into CASGTSGYNEQFF.

The chain is built from TRBV11-3 and TRBJ2-6; TRBD1 aligns across 7 bases. V lost 4 bases, J lost 2 bases, and 2 bases stayed unmatched. CDR3 length equals 15 residues. Germline-derived CDR1 and CDR2 are SGHNT and YENEEA. The CDR3 sequence is CASSSQGAGANVLTF. For the CDR3, the DNA is TGTGCCAGCAGCTCTCAGGGGGCTGGGGCCAACGTCCTGACTTTC.

The V and J genes are TRBV27 and TRBJ2-7; the D gene is possibly TRBD2 (6 bases). Trimming took off 5 bases at V and 0 bases at J, with 14 bases between the two ends. Germline-derived CDR1 and CDR2 are MNHEY and SMNVEV (reference sequence). The CDR3 loop spans 15 amino acids. CDR3 DNA sequence: TGTGCCAGCAGTCCCCGGGACGGGAGCTCCTACGAGCAGTACTTC. This gives the protein CASSPRDGSSYEQYF.

This chain uses TRBV19 with TRBJ1-1, with D possibly matching TRBD1 (5 bases). CDR3 length: 16 amino acids. Germline V gene lookup returns CDR1 LNHDA and CDR2 SQIVND (reference sequence). V lost 4 bases, J lost 4 bases, and 19 bases lay in between. CDR3: CASSTPRGGRITEAFF. The CDR3 DNA follows: TGTGCCAGTAGTACCCCGCGGGGGGGTCGAATCACTGAAGCTTTCTTT.

The chain employs TRBV27 and TRBJ2-7, with D perhaps matching TRBD2 (5 bases). Per germline, CDR1 MNHEY and CDR2 SMNVEV (reference sequence). CDR3 length: 18 residues. V was trimmed by 5 bases and J by 3 bases, leaving 26 bases between them. The CDR3 nucleotides are TGTGCCAGCAGTCCGACTACCCGGGTTTATGCAGAGTACTACGAGCAGTACTTC. Amino acid sequence: CASSPTTRVYAEYYEQYF.

The chain recombines TRBV12-5 with TRBJ2-1, with D unclear. This CDR3 has 13 residues. CDR1 is LGHNT, CDR2 FRNRAP, per germline. V was shortened by 7 bases and J by 0 bases, with 7 bases between the two germline ends. CDR3 coding DNA: TGTGCTAGTGCCCTAAGCTCCTACAATGAGCAGTTCTTC. Its translation is CASALSSYNEQFF.

This clone was counted a single time. The chain combines TRBV7-2 with TRBJ2-7; 8 bases fit TRBD2. Trimming cost V 5 bases and J 2 bases; bases outside gene matches: 11. From germline, CDR1 is SGHTA and CDR2 FQGNSA. There are 16 residues in the CDR3. CDR3 sequence: CASSVGSGSAAYEQYF. The CDR3 DNA is TGTGCCAGCAGCGTCGGCAGCGGGAGCGCCGCCTACGAGCAGTACTTC.

This clone has a handful of counts. The chain recombines TRBV7-2 with TRBJ1-2; D gene ambiguous. CDR3 length: 13 amino acids. Germline V lookup: CDR1 SGHTA, CDR2 FQGNSA. Trimming removed 6 bases from V and 2 bases from J, with 10 bases in between. DNA of the CDR3: TGTGCCAGCAGGTTCGGGTTAAACTATGGCTACACCTTC. Its protein product is CASRFGLNYGYTF. The whole variable domain, remainder taken from reference TRBV7-2 and TRBJ1-2, is GAGVSQSPSNKVTEKGKDVELRCDPISGHTALYWYRQSLGQGLEFLIYFQGNSAPDKSGLPSDRFSAERTGGSVSTLTIQRTQQEDSAVYLCASRFGLNYGYTFGSGTRLTVV.

Notes on this clone: This CDR3 is also generated by other DNA sequences in the sample. The chain has TRBV9 and TRBJ1-1; 7 bases align to TRBD1. Trimming took 0 bases from V and 3 from J; bases not matched to a gene: 2. Germline V CDR1 and CDR2: SGDLS, YYNGEE. The CDR3 sequence is 14 residues long. CDR3 nucleotide sequence: TGTGCCAGCAGCGTAGCTCAGGGGGACACTGAAGCTTTCTTT. Translated, it gives CASSVAQGDTEAFF. The entire variable domain, with the rest obtained from reference TRBV9 and TRBJ1-1, is as follows: DSGVTQTPKHLITATGQRVTLRCSPRSGDLSVYWYQQSLDQGLQFLIQYYNGEERAKGNILERFSAQQFPDLHSELNLSSLELGDSALYFCASSVAQGDTEAFFGQGTRLTVV.

The gene calls are TRBV4-2 and TRBJ1-5; TRBD1 is a possible D gene (6 bases). Trimming left V 0 bases short and J 5 bases short, with 8 bases between. CDR1 and CDR2 from the germline V gene are LGHNA and YNFKEQ. This CDR3 spans 14 amino acids. CDR3 region: CASSQDRGYQPQHF. The CDR3 DNA is TGTGCCAGCAGCCAAGACAGGGGATATCAGCCCCAGCATTTT.